What follows are 22 T cell receptor beta chains derived from one specimen sequenced in a study of blood T cell repertoires in COVID-19. Using immunoSEQ multiplex PCR, the repertoire was profiled, and TCRdb retains in-frame clones only, with some absent. The sample consists of 100,000 or so clones, 85% to 95% of them appearing once. The source material was peripheral blood. The receptor set was obtained from a woman in her forties or fifties in a cohort sampled during active COVID-19.

The chain joins TRBV3-1 (or the pseudogene TRBV3-2) to TRBJ2-6, with TRBD1 as a possible D gene (5 bases). CDR3 length equals 15 residues. Per germline, CDR1 LGHDT and CDR2 YNNKEL (reference sequence). V was pared by 4 bases and J by 2 bases, with 9 bases between. The CDR3 nucleotides are TGTGCCAGCAGCCCCGACAGCGCTGGGGCCAACGTCCTGACTTTC. Residues: CASSPDSAGANVLTF.

This chain connects TRBV11-2 to TRBJ1-4; D may be TRBD1 (6 bases). Trimming pared 6 bases from V and 5 bases from J, leaving 16 bases between. The CDR3 is 15 amino acids. CDR1 is SGHAT, CDR2 FQNNGV, per germline. The chain's CDR3 is CASRFRGWPNEKLFF. CDR3 DNA: TGTGCCAGCAGGTTTAGGGGGTGGCCGAATGAAAAACTGTTTTTT.

The genes are TRBV5-4 and TRBJ2-6, with 10 bases lining up with TRBD2. Germline CDR1 and CDR2: SGHNT and YYREEE (reference sequence). The junction had 6 bases not matched to a gene; V was cut back by 0 bases and J by 0 bases. The CDR3 spans 19 residues. Written as DNA, the CDR3 is TGTGCCAGCAGCTTGGGACTAGCGGGTGCAACCTCTGGGGCCAACGTCCTGACTTTC. It encodes CASSLGLAGATSGANVLTF.

This clone has just one count. V and J are TRBV21-1 and TRBJ2-1; the table's D call, TRBD2, was not checked against the DNA. TRBV21-1 is described as a pseudogene. This CDR3 spans 16 amino acids. DNA for the CDR3: TGTGCCAGCAGCAAAGAGGCGCCTAGCTCCTACAATGAGCAGTTCTTC. It translates to CASSKEAPSSYNEQFF.

This chain uses TRBV5-1 with TRBJ2-1; 10 bases fit TRBD2. CDR3 length equals 16 residues. Germline assignment: CDR1 SGHRS and CDR2 YFSETQ. V shed 3 bases and J 3 bases; nucleotides not matched to a gene: 6. The chain's CDR3 is CASSSAAGGVYNEQFF. The CDR3 DNA reads TGCGCCAGCAGCTCTGCAGCGGGGGGGGTCTACAATGAGCAGTTCTTC.

The genes are TRBV7-3 and TRBJ2-1, with TRBD1 matching over 10 bases. The CDR3 totals 15 residues. The V gene end was trimmed by 5 bases and the J gene end by 2 bases; junction bases not matched to a gene: 3. Germline CDR1 and CDR2: SGHTA and FQGTGA. CDR3 coding DNA: TGTGCCAGCAGCCAGGGACAGGGGACCTACAATGAGCAGTTCTTC. Its translation is CASSQGQGTYNEQFF.

V and J are TRBV28 and TRBJ2-3; unclear D gene. The CDR3 loop spans 15 amino acids. Trimming left V 4 bases short and J 2 bases short, with 13 bases between. The germline V gene encodes CDR1 MDHEN and CDR2 SYDVKM. The chain's CDR3 is CASSSLGGSTDTQYF. The CDR3 DNA sequence: TGTGCCAGCAGTTCCCTCGGCGGATCCACAGATACGCAGTATTTT.

V gene TRBV5-4 combines with J gene TRBJ2-1; 10 bases match TRBD2. The J segment lost 6 bases and the V segment lost 0 bases, leaving 3 bases of the junction unmatched. The germline V gene encodes CDR1 SGHNT and CDR2 YYREEE (reference sequence). The CDR3 sequence is 15 residues long. CDR3 DNA sequence: TGTGCCAGCAGCTTGGGAGCGGGAGGGCTCAATGAGCAGTTCTTC. This codes for CASSLGAGGLNEQFF.

The chain combines TRBV2 with TRBJ1-3; TRBD1 matches 7 bases. Germline V CDR1 and CDR2: SNHLY, FYNNEI. The CDR3 loop spans 15 amino acids. The junction had 7 bases not matched to a gene; V was cut back by 4 bases and J by 4 bases. The CDR3 sequence: CASSVAGQSGNTIYF. CDR3 DNA sequence: TGTGCCAGCAGTGTTGCGGGACAGTCCGGAAACACCATATATTTT.

For the CDR3, the DNA is TGTGCCAGCAGTTACCAAGGGACAGGCCAGGAAGGCTACACCTTC. Translating gives CASSYQGTGQEGYTF. The chain joins TRBV6-5 to TRBJ1-2, with TRBD1 matching 8 bases. The CDR3 covers 15 residues. V was clipped by 2 bases and J by 8 bases; unmatched bases: 10. Germline CDR1 MNHEY, CDR2 SVGAGI.

The chain joins TRBV12-5 to TRBJ2-3; tentative D call: TRBD2 (7 bases). Germline loops: CDR1 LGHNT, CDR2 FRNRAP. Trimming took 3 bases from V and 2 from J, leaving 12 bases between them. The CDR3 length is 15 residues. In DNA, the CDR3 is TGTGCTAGTGGTTTTTCAGCGGGACACACAGATACGCAGTATTTT. Translating it yields CASGFSAGHTDTQYF. Full variable domain (outside the CDR3, taken from reference TRBV12-5 and TRBJ2-3): DARVTQTPRHKVTEMGQEVTMRCQPILGHNTVFWYRQTMMQGLELLAYFRNRAPLDDSGMPKDRFSAEMPDATLATLKIQPSEPRDSAVYFCASGFSAGHTDTQYFGPGTRLTVL.

This clone was picked up one time. The chain has TRBV3-1 (or the pseudogene TRBV3-2) and TRBJ2-3; 9 positions match TRBD2. Unmatched junction bases numbered 4, after V lost 1 base and J lost 2 bases. The V gene's germline CDR1 is LGHDT and CDR2 YNNKEL (reference sequence). This CDR3 is built from 16 residues. The CDR3 bases are TGTGCCAGCAGCCAAGCCTCTAGCGGGGTCACAGATACGCAGTATTTT. Its translation: CASSQASSGVTDTQYF.

V is TRBV21-1 and J is TRBJ2-7; whether TRBD2, the table's D call, matches the DNA was not checked. TRBV21-1 is a pseudogene. This CDR3 comprises 15 residues. CDR3 sequence: CASSKVVLAPYEQYF. Here the CDR3 DNA reads TGTGCCAGCAGCAAAGTAGTGCTAGCCCCTTACGAGCAGTACTTC.

V is TRBV14 and J is TRBJ2-1; D is possibly TRBD1 (5 bases). Germline assignment: CDR1 SGHDN and CDR2 FVKESK. This CDR3 is 16 amino acids long. Trimming took 1 base from V and 8 from J, leaving 18 bases between them. The CDR3 DNA is TGTGCCAGCAGCCAAGCCCGCCTGGGCCCGACAGATGAGCAGTTCTTC. Amino acids: CASSQARLGPTDEQFF. Full variable domain (outside the CDR3, taken from reference TRBV14 and TRBJ2-1): EAGVTQFPSHSVIEKGQTVTLRCDPISGHDNLYWYRRVMGKEIKFLLHFVKESKQDESGMPNNRFLAERTGGTYSTLKVQPAELEDSGVYFCASSQARLGPTDEQFFGPGTRLTVL.

The CDR3 bases are TGTGCCAGCAGCCATTACGGGCAGGGGGCGTCTGGGGCCAACGTCCTGACTTTC. Amino acid sequence: CASSHYGQGASGANVLTF. V gene TRBV3-1 (or the pseudogene TRBV3-2) combines with J gene TRBJ2-6; TRBD1 aligns across 8 bases. J lost 1 base, V lost 3 bases, and 8 bases had no gene match. Germline lookup yields CDR1 LGHDT and CDR2 YNNKEL (reference sequence). The CDR3 loop spans 18 amino acids.

J is TRBJ2-1 and V is TRBV19; 14 nucleotides align to TRBD2. Per the germline V gene, CDR1 is LNHDA and CDR2 is SQIVND (reference sequence). CDR3 length: 16 amino acids. The trim removed 7 bases at V and 4 bases at J, leaving 6 bases unmatched. CDR3 coding DNA: TGTGCCAGTACCTCCGGACTAGCGGGGGGATACAATGAGCAGTTCTTC. It codes for CASTSGLAGGYNEQFF.

The chain is built from TRBV28 and TRBJ2-1; TRBD2 matches at 12 bases. Unmatched junction bases numbered 8, after V lost 4 bases and J lost 7 bases. Germline CDR1 and CDR2: MDHEN and SYDVKM. There are 16 residues in the CDR3. The CDR3 loop is CASSSTTSGRWNEQFF. DNA for the CDR3: TGTGCCAGCAGTTCGACCACTAGCGGGAGGTGGAATGAGCAGTTCTTC.

The gene calls are TRBV5-1 and TRBJ1-5; maybe TRBD1 (5 bases). There are 14 residues in the CDR3. The V end lost 0 bases, the J end lost 5 bases, and 9 bases lay between the germline ends. Germline V gene sequence: CDR1 SGHRS, CDR2 YFSETQ. In nucleotides, the CDR3 is TGCGCCAGCAGCTTGGTTGGAGGGGATCAGCCCCAGCATTTT. Its translation: CASSLVGGDQPQHF.

V and J are TRBV28 and TRBJ1-5; no clear D. The germline V gene encodes CDR1 MDHEN and CDR2 SYDVKM. V dropped 7 bases and J dropped 7 bases, with 20 bases sitting between them. The CDR3 is 15 residues long. The CDR3 nucleotides are TGTGCCAGCACCTCCACGGGAGGGATCGGGCAGCCCCAGCATTTT. Translation: CASTSTGGIGQPQHF.

The rearrangement uses TRBV10-1 and TRBJ1-1, with 9 bases that match TRBD1. This CDR3 is 14 amino acids long. The germline V gene has CDR1 WNHNN and CDR2 SYGVQD (reference sequence). The V and J ends lost 4 bases and 3 bases, in that order; junction bases with no gene match: 3. CDR3 residues: CASSAGTGHTEAFF. DNA of the CDR3: TGCGCCAGCAGTGCCGGGACAGGGCACACTGAAGCTTTCTTT.

A few counts support this clone. The rearrangement links TRBV7-3 to TRBJ2-1; 10 bases are shared with TRBD2. V lost 5 bases and J lost 9; bases outside the gene matches: 10. There are 15 residues in the CDR3. CDR1 SGHTA and CDR2 FQGTGA come from the germline V gene. The CDR3 protein is CASSRGTSAPAEQFF. The DNA for the CDR3 is TGTGCCAGCAGCCGCGGGACTAGCGCCCCCGCTGAGCAGTTCTTC.

The chain is built from TRBV14 and TRBJ1-2, with D maybe TRBD1 (6 bases). The germline V gene has CDR1 SGHDN and CDR2 FVKESK. The CDR3 sequence is 15 residues long. Between the trimmed V and J ends, which lost 0 bases and 7 bases, there was a span of 15 bases. CDR3 loop: CASSQDLITGRGYTF. The CDR3 DNA is TGTGCCAGCAGCCAAGATCTTATAACAGGGCGTGGCTACACCTTC. Based on the CDR3 plus reference TRBV14 and TRBJ1-2, the full variable domain is EAGVTQFPSHSVIEKGQTVTLRCDPISGHDNLYWYRRVMGKEIKFLLHFVKESKQDESGMPNNRFLAERTGGTYSTLKVQPAELEDSGVYFCASSQDLITGRGYTFGSGTRLTVV.